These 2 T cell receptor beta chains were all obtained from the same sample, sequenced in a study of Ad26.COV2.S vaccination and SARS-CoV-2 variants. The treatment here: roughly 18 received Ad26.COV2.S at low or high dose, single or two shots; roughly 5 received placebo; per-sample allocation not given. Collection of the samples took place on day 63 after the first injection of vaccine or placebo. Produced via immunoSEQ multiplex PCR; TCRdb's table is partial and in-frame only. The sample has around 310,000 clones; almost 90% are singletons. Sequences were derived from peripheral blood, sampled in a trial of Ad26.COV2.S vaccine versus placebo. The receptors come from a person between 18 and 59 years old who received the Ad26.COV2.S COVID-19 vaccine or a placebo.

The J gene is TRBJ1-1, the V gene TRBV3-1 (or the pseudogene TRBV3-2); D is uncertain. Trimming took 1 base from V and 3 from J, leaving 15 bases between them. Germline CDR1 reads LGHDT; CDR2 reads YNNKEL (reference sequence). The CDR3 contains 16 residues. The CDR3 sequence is CASSQGYSSIDTEAFF. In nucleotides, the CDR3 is TGTGCCAGCAGCCAAGGTTACAGCTCTATTGACACTGAAGCTTTCTTT.

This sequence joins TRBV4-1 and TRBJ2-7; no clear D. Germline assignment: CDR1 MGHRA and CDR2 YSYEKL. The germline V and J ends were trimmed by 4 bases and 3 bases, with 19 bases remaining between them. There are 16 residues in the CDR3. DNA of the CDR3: TGCGCCAGCAGCCCAAGTCGTGGGGTCATAGTCTACGAGCAGTACTTC. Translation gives CASSPSRGVIVYEQYF.